What follows is one T cell receptor beta chain and its context. CDR3 length: 18 residues. Trimming took 6 bases from V and 7 from J; bases not matched to a gene: 19. Original methodology: Amplification with reference gene primers provided the estimates of nucleated cell counts. This table comes from immunoSEQ multiplex PCR, and its TCRdb copy is limited to in-frame clones, with some not included. For V, J and clone size, that table is used; D and trimming come from the DNA. Of approximately 180,000 clones listed, roughly 82% are singletons. This sample is drawn from a study of blood T cell repertoires in COVID-19. At the level of the study: From the United States, Italy and Spain came samples of acute and convalescent COVID-19. Nucleic acid was either cDNA or gDNA, and it came from T cells, B-cell-depleted T cells, or PBMCs.

The sequenced material came from PBMCs or T cells enriched from blood (not recorded which). This TCR was recovered from a man between 45 and 60 years old who had recovered from COVID-19. This chain joins TRBV23-1 and TRBJ2-1; 9 bases align to TRBD1. TRBV23-1 is designated an ORF whose function remains uncertain. The CDR3 region is CASRLGHNGTGRSNEQFF. CDR3 DNA sequence: TGCGCCAGCAGACTTGGTCACAATGGGACAGGGAGGTCGAATGAGCAGTTCTTC.